These 9 T cell receptor beta chains originate from one sample sequenced in a study of breast tumors, draining lymph nodes, adjacent tissues. Each CDR3 protein gets one entry after TCRdb re-called the multiplex PCR reads with MiXCR. The table has some 110,000 distinct CDR3 sequences, more than 25% seen once. The lymph nodes were axillary draining lymph nodes from breast cancer patients. The sequenced sample was axillary lymph node tissue. The receptors here all came from a female donor with breast cancer. Some clones in this sample may be carry-over from other donors' samples.

This clonotype has at least ten counts. V and J are TRBV30 and TRBJ1-5; 7 nucleotides line up with TRBD1. V trimming: 0 bases; J trimming: 2 bases; junction bases outside the gene matches: 4. CDR3 length: 15 amino acids. Germline V CDR1 and CDR2: GTSNPN, SVGIG (reference sequence). The CDR3, as DNA: TGTGCCTGGAGTGTACAGGGGTTAGGCAATCAGCCCCAGCATTTT. The encoded protein is CAWSVQGLGNQPQHF.

This clonotype was recorded only once. This chain joins TRBV4-1 and TRBJ1-6, with 7 bases that match TRBD1. CDR1 is MGHRA and CDR2 is YSYEKL in the germline V gene. This CDR3 has 14 residues. The V and J ends lost 4 bases and 7 bases, in that order; junction bases with no gene match: 4. Here the CDR3 reads CASSRGQTNSPLHF. The DNA for the CDR3 is TGCGCCAGCAGCCGGGGACAGACCAATTCACCCCTCCACTTT.

With regard to this clonotype: Being one base from a much bigger clone, this may be a read error. This chain connects TRBV6-1 to TRBJ1-5, with D tentatively TRBD1 (5 bases). Germline V lookup: CDR1 MNHNS, CDR2 SASEGT. Trimming took 5 bases from V and 4 from J, leaving 15 bases between them. The CDR3 consists of 15 residues. CDR3 sequence (DNA): TGTGCCAGCAGTCAACTTCAAACAGGTAATCAGCCCCAGCATTTT. Its protein is CASSQLQTGNQPQHF.

The sample holds many counts of this clonotype. The V call is TRBV4-3, the J call TRBJ2-5; D could derive from TRBD1 or TRBD2 (5 bases each). Looked up from germline, CDR1 is LGHNA and CDR2 is YSLEER. Trimming cost V 2 bases and J 5 bases, with 18 bases left between them. The CDR3 contains 16 residues. This CDR3 reads CASSQSSMGEGETQYF. The CDR3 DNA is TGCGCCAGCAGCCAATCGAGTATGGGCGAGGGGGAGACCCAGTACTTC.

The chain couples TRBV7-6 to TRBJ1-4; D uncertain. From germline, CDR1 is SGHVS and CDR2 FNYEAQ. This CDR3 contains 18 residues. V was clipped by 2 bases and J by 0 bases, with 16 bases between them. The CDR3 is CASSLKAPGWSTNEKLFF. The CDR3 DNA reads as TGTGCCAGCAGCTTAAAGGCCCCCGGGTGGTCAACTAATGAAAAACTGTTTTTT.

J is TRBJ1-1 and V is TRBV13; 10 bases line up with TRBD1. The ends lost 5 bases at V and 4 bases at J; junction bases unmatched: 7. Germline V gene data show CDR1 as PRHDT and CDR2 as FYEKMQ (reference sequence). The CDR3 sequence is 15 residues long. The chain's CDR3 is CASSLRTGGGTEAFF. CDR3 DNA sequence: TGTGCCAGCAGCCTACGGACAGGGGGGGGCACTGAAGCTTTCTTT.

On this clonotype: The junction shows a germline mismatch at one end, possibly a read error. The gene calls are TRBV14 and TRBJ2-1, with D possibly being TRBD1 (5 bases). Germline lookup yields CDR1 SGHDN and CDR2 FVKESK. This CDR3 is built from 14 residues. The CDR3 region has the DNA TGTGCCAGCAGCCGAGAACTGACAGCCCCTGAGCAGTCCTTC. This encodes CASSRELTAPEQSF.

This clonotype was seen at least ten times. This chain connects TRBV3-1 to TRBJ2-1, with TRBD2 matching 9 bases. The CDR3 contains 13 residues. Germline CDR1 LGHDT, CDR2 YNNKEL (reference sequence). After removal of 5 bases from V and 9 bases from J, the junction contained 5 bases not matched to a gene. The CDR3 is CASSGLAGSEQFF. The CDR3 DNA is TGTGCCAGCAGCGGGCTAGCGGGGTCTGAGCAGTTCTTC.

Ten or more counts support this clonotype. The gene calls are TRBV20-1 and TRBJ2-7, with D possibly TRBD2 on 6 matching bases. Trimming shortened V by 4 bases and J by 0 bases, and 13 bases separated the two germline ends. CDR1 is DFQATT, CDR2 SNEGSKA, per germline (reference sequence). The CDR3 covers 14 residues. CDR3 sequence reads: CSATERAPSYEQYF. The CDR3 DNA sequence: TGCAGTGCTACCGAGCGGGCTCCCTCCTACGAGCAGTACTTC.